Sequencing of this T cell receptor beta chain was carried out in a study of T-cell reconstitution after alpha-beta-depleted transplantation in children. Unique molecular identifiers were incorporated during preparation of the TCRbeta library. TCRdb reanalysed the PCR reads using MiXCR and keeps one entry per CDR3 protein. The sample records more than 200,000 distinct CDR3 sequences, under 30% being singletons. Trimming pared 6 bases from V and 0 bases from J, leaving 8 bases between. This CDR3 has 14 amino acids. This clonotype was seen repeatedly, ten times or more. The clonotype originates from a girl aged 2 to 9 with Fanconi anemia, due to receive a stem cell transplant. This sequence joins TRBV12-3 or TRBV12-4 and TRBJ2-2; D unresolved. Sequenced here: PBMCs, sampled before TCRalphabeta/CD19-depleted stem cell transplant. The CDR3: CASRPLPNTGELFF. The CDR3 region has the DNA TGTGCCAGCAGGCCCCTTCCGAACACCGGGGAGCTGTTTTTT.